The sequence of this T cell receptor (beta chain) was determined in a study of regulatory and conventional T cells in RAG deficiency. Study-wide points: Other subsets showed 8.5 to 10-fold reductions, but Treg unique TCR beta sequences fell roughly 110-fold in these patients. Omenn patients showed >75% Treg-Tconv overlap and shorter CDR3 lengths.

The sorted conventional CD4+ T cells were CD25-low and CD127-high, with genomic DNA sequenced. This clone appeared once. Its antigen is not identified. The V gene's germline CDR1 is MNHEY and CDR2 SVGAGI. The trim removed 9 bases at V and 0 bases at J, leaving 5 bases unmatched. The CDR3 covers 14 residues. Repertoires were generated with immunoSEQ multiplex PCR, while TCRdb's copy carries only in-frame clones and drops some. The sample includes about 34,000 clones, 76% seen only once; the top ten take roughly 3.5%. This sample was also put to use in a study of regulatory T cells. That publication notes: The primer mix had 52 TRBV and 13 TRBJ primers. In patients, unique TRB V-J pairs were restricted and V/J usage skewed, especially in Tregs.

The chain recombines TRBV6-5 with TRBJ2-3; TRBD2 matches 8 bases. The sequenced material came from CD4+ effector T cells sorted from blood. This clonotype was sampled from a human donor in good health. The CDR3 sequence is CASRSGGSTDTQYF. The CDR3 DNA follows: TGTGCCAGTCGCAGCGGGGGTAGCACAGATACGCAGTATTTT.